One and the same sample provided the 23 T cell receptor beta chains below, sequenced in a study of T cell repertoires in cytomegalovirus infection. One entry per CDR3 protein results from TCRdb running MiXCR on the reads. The table shows approximately 500,000 distinct CDR3 sequences, with 11% occurring only once. Sequencing was carried out using PBMCs. Receptors originate from a human donor in good health (CMV status not recorded). Some clones in this sample may be carry-over from other donors' samples.

This clonotype was counted at least ten times. The V and J genes are TRBV7-3 and TRBJ2-2, with TRBD1 as a possible D gene (5 bases). CDR3 size: 15 residues. In germline, CDR1 is SGHTA, CDR2 FQGTGA. V was clipped by 5 bases and J by 1 base, with 11 bases between them. CDR3 region: CASSLTRENTGELFF. CDR3 nucleotide sequence: TGTGCCAGCAGCCTGACCAGGGAGAACACCGGGGAGCTGTTTTTT.

This clonotype was detected only a few times. The chain links TRBV4-1 to TRBJ1-2, with 9 bases identical to TRBD1. The V gene's germline CDR1 is MGHRA and CDR2 YSYEKL. This CDR3 has 13 residues. V shed 3 bases, J shed 8 bases, and the junction held 4 bases outside the gene matches. The CDR3 sequence is CASSHRDREGYTF. The CDR3 DNA sequence: TGCGCCAGCAGCCACCGGGACAGGGAAGGCTACACCTTC.

This clonotype was detected ten times or more. CDR3 bases: TGTGCCAGCAGCCGGAGGGGGGGAAATGGGGAGACCCAGTACTTC. This encodes CASSRRGGNGETQYF. The chain carries TRBV7-3 and TRBJ2-5, with D perhaps matching TRBD2 (7 bases). CDR1 SGHTA and CDR2 FQGTGA come from the germline V gene. The CDR3 has 15 amino acids. V was clipped by 5 bases and J by 5 bases, with 18 bases between them.

This clonotype appeared many times. The chain recombines TRBV12-3 or TRBV12-4 with TRBJ1-3; 8 bases align to TRBD1. The CDR3 loop spans 14 amino acids. V shed 6 bases and J 4 bases; nucleotides not matched to a gene: 5. This CDR3 reads CASRPDRVGNTIYF. Here the CDR3 DNA reads TGTGCCAGCAGACCGGACAGGGTGGGAAACACCATATATTTT.

This clonotype has just a few counts. This chain links TRBV18 with TRBJ1-2; TRBD1 matches at 8 bases. This CDR3 spans 14 amino acids. After removal of 1 base from V and 10 bases from J, the junction contained 8 bases not matched to a gene. Germline values: CDR1 KGHSH, CDR2 LQKENI. CDR3 protein: CASSPRMGQENYTF. The CDR3 DNA is TGTGCCAGCTCACCACGGATGGGACAGGAGAACTACACCTTC.

DNA of the CDR3: TGTGCCACCACCCCCGGCGGTAGCGGGGGGTCGAACACCGGGGAGCTGTTTTTT. Protein: CATTPGGSGGSNTGELFF. The genes are TRBV24-1 and TRBJ2-2; 10 nucleotides align to TRBD2. Germline assignment: CDR1 KGHDR and CDR2 SFDVKD. The length of the CDR3 is 18 residues. V lost 8 bases and J lost 0; bases outside the gene matches: 11.

This clonotype has only a few counts. The genes are TRBV5-1 and TRBJ1-1; D ambiguous. The CDR3 loop spans 14 amino acids. Germline CDR1 and CDR2: SGHRS and YFSETQ. The V end lost 4 bases, the J end lost 4 bases, and 14 bases lay between the germline ends. CDR3 DNA: TGCGCCAGCAGCCTAACCTCTGACGGCACTGAAGCTTTCTTT. Translation gives CASSLTSDGTEAFF.

This clonotype was observed at least ten times. The rearrangement uses TRBV6-1 and TRBJ2-7; TRBD1 matches 12 bases. The CDR3 has 15 amino acids. The V gene's germline CDR1 is MNHNS and CDR2 SASEGT. Trimming cost V 11 bases and J 5 bases; bases outside gene matches: 13. The CDR3 loop is CAVLGRDRGPNEQYF. The CDR3, as DNA: TGTGCCGTCCTCGGCCGGGACAGGGGGCCGAACGAGCAGTACTTC.

This clonotype has just a few counts. This rearrangement joins TRBV29-1 to TRBJ2-1, with D perhaps matching TRBD2 (7 bases). V was cut by 1 base and J by 6 bases, with 13 bases left in between. CDR3 length: 14 amino acids. The germline V gene encodes CDR1 SQVTM and CDR2 ANQGSEA. The CDR3 nucleotides are TGCAGCGTTGAAGTGGGGGGGCAGGGCAATGAGCAGTTCTTC. Its translation: CSVEVGGQGNEQFF.

The sample holds many counts of this clonotype. The CDR3 region is CASSIGFQHSYEQYF. The CDR3 nucleotides are TGTGCCAGTAGTATTGGGTTTCAACACTCCTACGAGCAGTACTTC. V is TRBV19 and J is TRBJ2-7, with D uncertain. V lost 3 bases, J lost 0 bases, and 12 bases lay in between. Germline V lookup: CDR1 LNHDA, CDR2 SQIVND (reference sequence). The CDR3 covers 15 residues.

The V gene is TRBV18, the J gene TRBJ2-2, with D tentatively TRBD2 (6 bases). This CDR3 has 16 residues. Germline V CDR1 and CDR2: KGHSH, LQKENI. V was clipped by 1 base and J by 7 bases, with 16 bases between them. The DNA for the CDR3 is TGTGCCAGCTCACCACGAGCTAGCGAGCCCCGCGGGGAGCTGTTTTTT. Its protein is CASSPRASEPRGELFF.

The table lists this clonotype with many counts. This chain links TRBV28 with TRBJ2-7; a possible D gene is TRBD1 (6 bases). V shed 5 bases and J shed 4 bases, with 12 bases lying between them. The CDR3 sequence is 13 residues long. CDR1 and CDR2 (germline): MDHEN, SYDVKM. DNA of the CDR3: TGTGCCAGCAGTCTATTACAGGGTTACGAGCAGTACTTC. The encoded protein is CASSLLQGYEQYF.

This clonotype occurred many times. In nucleotides, the CDR3 is TGCAGTGCTGGGGAGATAGCGATCTCCTACGAGCAGTACTTC. It codes for CSAGEIAISYEQYF. The chain couples TRBV20-1 to TRBJ2-7, with a weak D call TRBD2 (5 bases). Germline values: CDR1 DFQATT, CDR2 SNEGSKA (reference sequence). The CDR3 totals 14 residues. The germline V and J ends were trimmed by 5 bases and 0 bases, with 14 bases remaining between them.

This clonotype was seen a handful of times. The chain is built from TRBV7-2 and TRBJ1-6, with D perhaps matching TRBD1 (5 bases). Trimming removed 6 bases at V and 8 bases at J, with 23 bases between. This CDR3 is built from 17 residues. In germline, CDR1 is SGHTA, CDR2 FQGNSA. CDR3 in DNA: TGTGCCAGCAGACCCCGCCGTGGGGCTGTTCGGGATTCACCCCTCCACTTT. Protein sequence: CASRPRRGAVRDSPLHF.

This clonotype was observed at least ten times. The CDR3 DNA sequence: TGTGCCAGCAGTTTATCGGGGAAACAATCCTACGAGCAGTACTTC. Protein sequence: CASSLSGKQSYEQYF. The chain is built from TRBV28 and TRBJ2-7, with D possibly being TRBD2 (5 bases). In germline, CDR1 is MDHEN, CDR2 SYDVKM. The CDR3 is 15 residues long. V was pared by 1 base and J by 1 base, with 11 bases between.

The rearrangement joins TRBV4-2 to TRBJ2-3; possible D gene TRBD2, 5 bases. V was shortened by 3 bases and J by 1 base, with 14 bases between the two germline ends. Germline V CDR1 and CDR2: LGHNA, YNFKEQ. This CDR3 comprises 16 residues. The chain's CDR3 is CASSQPSVGGTDTQYF. CDR3 nucleotides: TGTGCCAGCAGCCAGCCCTCCGTCGGGGGCACAGATACGCAGTATTTT.

This clonotype was recorded only once. The V call is TRBV5-6, the J call TRBJ1-2; 7 bases match TRBD1. CDR3 length equals 17 residues. The V gene's germline CDR1 is SGHDT and CDR2 YYEEEE. V dropped 3 bases and J dropped 4; count of bases not matched to a gene: 15. CDR3 in amino acids: CASSSPGQWGVSYGYTF. CDR3 sequence (DNA): TGTGCCAGCAGCTCTCCGGGACAGTGGGGAGTTAGCTATGGCTACACCTTC.

This clonotype was picked up many times. This chain joins TRBV27 and TRBJ1-2; D unresolved. Per germline, CDR1 MNHEY and CDR2 SMNVEV (reference sequence). V dropped 0 bases and J dropped 4 bases, with 9 bases sitting between them. The CDR3 spans 14 residues. The CDR3 coding sequence is TGTGCCAGCAGTTTATCCCCAAAAGGCTATGGCTACACCTTC. Protein product: CASSLSPKGYGYTF.

The V call is TRBV24-1, the J call TRBJ2-2; maybe TRBD1 (6 bases). CDR1 is KGHDR, CDR2 SFDVKD, per germline. V dropped 4 bases and J dropped 6 bases, with 14 bases sitting between them. This CDR3 is 15 amino acids long. DNA of the CDR3: TGTGCCACCAGTGACCCTAGACAGGTTGCCGGGGAGCTGTTTTTT. This encodes CATSDPRQVAGELFF.

This clonotype came up a few times. The CDR3 DNA follows: TGCAGTGCTAGGAAGACAGGGAATCAGCCCCAGCATTTT. It translates to CSARKTGNQPQHF. The chain couples TRBV20-1 to TRBJ1-5; 7 nucleotides align to TRBD1. Trimming at V came to 3 bases and at J to 4 bases, leaving 3 bases not matched to a gene. The CDR3 sequence is 13 residues long. CDR1 DFQATT and CDR2 SNEGSKA come from the germline V gene (reference sequence).

The table lists this clonotype with many counts. The J gene is TRBJ2-2, the V gene TRBV28; 9 bases are a match to TRBD2. The CDR3 covers 16 residues. The germline gives CDR1 MDHEN, CDR2 SYDVKM. V gave up 6 bases and J gave up 4 bases; unmatched junction bases: 9. The CDR3 spells CASRVSGSGGTGELFF. The CDR3 DNA sequence: TGTGCCAGCAGGGTTAGCGGGAGTGGGGGCACCGGGGAGCTGTTTTTT.

This clonotype was observed at least ten times. The chain joins TRBV9 to TRBJ2-3; 11 positions agree with TRBD1. The CDR3 has 15 residues. With 4 bases clipped from V and 3 bases from J, the junction kept 4 bases outside the gene matches. Germline assignment: CDR1 SGDLS and CDR2 YYNGEE. The CDR3 here is CASSTGTGGTDTQYF. In DNA, the CDR3 is TGTGCCAGCAGCACTGGGACAGGGGGAACAGATACGCAGTATTTT.

The V and J genes are TRBV20-1 and TRBJ2-7, with D unclear. This CDR3 has 13 residues. Trimming pared 2 bases from V and 0 bases from J, leaving 8 bases between. Germline V lookup: CDR1 DFQATT, CDR2 SNEGSKA (reference sequence). Written as DNA, the CDR3 is TGCAGTGCTAGATCGAGGACCTCCTACGAGCAGTACTTC. This encodes CSARSRTSYEQYF.